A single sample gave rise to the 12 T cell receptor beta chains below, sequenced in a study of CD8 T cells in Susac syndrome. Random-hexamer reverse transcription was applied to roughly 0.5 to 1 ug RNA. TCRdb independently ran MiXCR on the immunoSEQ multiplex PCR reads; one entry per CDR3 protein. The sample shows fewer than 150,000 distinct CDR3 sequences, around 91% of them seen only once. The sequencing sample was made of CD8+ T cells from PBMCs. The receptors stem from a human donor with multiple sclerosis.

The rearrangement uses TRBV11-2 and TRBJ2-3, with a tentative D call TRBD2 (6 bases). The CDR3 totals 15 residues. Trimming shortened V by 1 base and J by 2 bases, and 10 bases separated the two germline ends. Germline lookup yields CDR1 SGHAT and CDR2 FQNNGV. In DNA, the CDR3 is TGTGCCAGCAGCTTAGTGGGCGGGACCACAGATACGCAGTATTTT. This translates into CASSLVGGTTDTQYF.

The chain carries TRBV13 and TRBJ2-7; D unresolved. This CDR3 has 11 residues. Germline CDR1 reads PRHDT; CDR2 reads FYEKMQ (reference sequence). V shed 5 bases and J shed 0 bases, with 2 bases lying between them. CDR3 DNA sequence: TGTGCCAGCAGCCGCTCCTACGAGCAGTACTTC. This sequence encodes CASSRSYEQYF.

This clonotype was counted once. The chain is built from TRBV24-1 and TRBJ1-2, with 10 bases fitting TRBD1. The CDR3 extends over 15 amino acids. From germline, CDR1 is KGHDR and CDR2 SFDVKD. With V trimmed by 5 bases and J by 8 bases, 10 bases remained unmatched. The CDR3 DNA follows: TGTGCCACCAGTGGCTCCGGGACAGGGGTTTACGGCTACACCTTC. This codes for CATSGSGTGVYGYTF.

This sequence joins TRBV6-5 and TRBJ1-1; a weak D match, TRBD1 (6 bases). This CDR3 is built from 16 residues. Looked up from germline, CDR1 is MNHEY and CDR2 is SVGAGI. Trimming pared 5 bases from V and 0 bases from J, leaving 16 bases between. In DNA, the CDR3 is TGTGCCAGCAGTAACCTGCCACAGGGTATGAACACTGAAGCTTTCTTT. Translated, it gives CASSNLPQGMNTEAFF.

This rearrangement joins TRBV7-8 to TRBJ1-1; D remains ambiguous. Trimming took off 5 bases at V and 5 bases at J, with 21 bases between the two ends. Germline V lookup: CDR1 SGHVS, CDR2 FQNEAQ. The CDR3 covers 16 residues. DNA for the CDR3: TGTGCCAGCAGCCCCCCGGAGACATGGCCCCTGACTGAAGCTTTCTTT. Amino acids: CASSPPETWPLTEAFF.

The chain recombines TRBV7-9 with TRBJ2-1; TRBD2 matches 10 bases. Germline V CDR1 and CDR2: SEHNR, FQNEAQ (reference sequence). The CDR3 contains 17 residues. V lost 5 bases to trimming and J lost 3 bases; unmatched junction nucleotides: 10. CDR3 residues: CASSHTTSGLNYNEQFF. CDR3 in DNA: TGTGCCAGCAGCCATACGACTAGCGGGCTCAACTACAATGAGCAGTTCTTC.

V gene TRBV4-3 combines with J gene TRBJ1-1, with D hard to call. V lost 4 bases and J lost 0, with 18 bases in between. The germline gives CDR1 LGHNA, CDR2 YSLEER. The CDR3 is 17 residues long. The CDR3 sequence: CASSPNSPGRMNTEAFF. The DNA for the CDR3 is TGCGCCAGCAGCCCTAATAGTCCGGGGAGGATGAACACTGAAGCTTTCTTT.

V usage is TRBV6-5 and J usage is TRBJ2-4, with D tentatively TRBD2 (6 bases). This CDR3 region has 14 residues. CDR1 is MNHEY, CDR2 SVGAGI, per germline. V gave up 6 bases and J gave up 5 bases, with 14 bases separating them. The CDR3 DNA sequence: TGTGCCAGCAGCATCGCGGGGCTGGAAAACATTCAGTACTTC. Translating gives CASSIAGLENIQYF.

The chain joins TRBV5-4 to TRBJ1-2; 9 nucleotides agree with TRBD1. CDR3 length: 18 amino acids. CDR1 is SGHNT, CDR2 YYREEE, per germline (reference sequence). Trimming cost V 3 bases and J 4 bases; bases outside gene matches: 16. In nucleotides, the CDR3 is TGTGCCAGCAGCTCCTCCTCGGCGGTACCGGGACAGGGCTATGGCTACACCTTC. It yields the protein CASSSSSAVPGQGYGYTF. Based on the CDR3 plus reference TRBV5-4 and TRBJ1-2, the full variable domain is ETGVTQSPTHLIKTRGQQVTLRCSSQSGHNTVSWYQQALGQGPQFIFQYYREEENGRGNFPPRFSGLQFPNYSSELNVNALELDDSALYLCASSSSSAVPGQGYGYTFGSGTRLTVV.

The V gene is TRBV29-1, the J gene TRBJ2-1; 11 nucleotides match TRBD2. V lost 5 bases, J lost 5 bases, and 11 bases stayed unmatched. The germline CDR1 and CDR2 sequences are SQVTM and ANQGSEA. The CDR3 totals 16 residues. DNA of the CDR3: TGCAGCGTTAGAGGGGACACTAGCGGGAGTGACAATGAGCAGTTCTTC. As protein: CSVRGDTSGSDNEQFF.

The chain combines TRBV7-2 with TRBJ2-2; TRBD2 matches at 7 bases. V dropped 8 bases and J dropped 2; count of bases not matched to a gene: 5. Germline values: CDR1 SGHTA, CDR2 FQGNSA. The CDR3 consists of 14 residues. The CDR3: CASLGTINTGELFF. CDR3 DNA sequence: TGTGCCAGCCTCGGGACTATTAACACCGGGGAGCTGTTTTTT.

CDR3 residues: CASSQDGGGLNTGELFF. In nucleotides, the CDR3 is TGCGCCAGCAGCCAAGATGGAGGGGGCCTGAACACCGGGGAGCTGTTTTTT. The rearrangement joins TRBV4-3 to TRBJ2-2, with a possible D match to TRBD1 (7 bases). Germline CDR1 and CDR2: LGHNA and YSLEER. Trimming took 0 bases from V and 1 from J, leaving 12 bases between them. The CDR3 extends over 17 amino acids.